This T cell receptor (beta chain) was identified in a study of CXCR3-negative and CXCR3-positive naive CD8 T cells (dated by TCRdb to the late 2010s). About the full investigation: In total, around 140 million TRB reads were obtained, or roughly 1.5 +/- 0.3 million reads per library. Diversity and physicochemical repertoire analyses covered some eleven donors pooled from two independent experiments. The TRBV-TRBJ cluster analysis covered naive subsets from 5 donors and memory cells from 3 donors. The research as a whole found: TRB CDR3s from CXCR3-positive naive cells showed higher hydrophobicity (lower Kidera factor 4), lower energy, and higher strength and volume indices than CXCR3-negative naive cells. Repertoire diversity was comparably high in both naive subsets but much lower in memory CD8+ T cells. Similar TRBV-TRBJ usage was shown by naive CXCR3-negative and CXCR3-positive cells from the same donor, whereas distinct patterns were shown by memory cells. CXCR3 expression partially decreased after cryopreservation, so most assays used freshly isolated PBMCs. Because surface CD5, which is linked to self-reactivity in mice, was comparable between the naive subsets, TCR interaction strength was also inferred from TRB CDR3 physicochemical properties.

Comment on this clonotype: This clone's antigen is unknown.

Each CD8+ T cell subset was flow-sorted in triplicate, and 250,000 to 350,000 cells per subset were placed directly into RLT lysis buffer. Naive CD8+ T cells were defined stringently as CD45RO-CCR7+CD27+CD95- to exclude memory contaminants. Peripheral blood mononuclear cells were isolated from buffy coats using standard density gradient centrifugation. Naive CXCR3-negative and CXCR3-positive CD8+ T cells were flow-sorted using a FACSAria III. Total RNA was extracted from sorted cells with an RNeasy Mini Kit. The sequencer listed for this sample is NextSeq 550. The Human TCR Profiling Kit (MiLaboratory) was used to make UMI-labeled 5' RACE TRB cDNA libraries. cDNA synthesis used the entire amount of extracted RNA, and PCR amplification then used the entire amount of cDNA produced. The libraries were made side by side, with each library going through the same number of PCR cycles. The paper's processing steps were these. About 54,000 +/- 9,700 unique UMI-labeled TRB cDNA molecules per library were extracted with MIGEC and MiXCR, with at least two reads per UMI required. On average, roughly 40,000 +/- 10,000 functional in-frame TRB CDR3 nucleotide clonotypes lacking stop codons were found per library. After each sample was downsampled to 5000 UMI-labeled TRB molecules, VDJtools was used to calculate diversity metrics such as normalized Shannon-Wiener and Chao1. For the central five CDR3 residues, VDJtools calculated physicochemical properties weighted by clonotype size, namely interaction energy, strength, volume and Kidera factor 4. TCRdb reprocessed the reads and provides one entry for every CDR3 protein sequence; no DNA is given. The V and J calls come from TCRdb's annotation, not from the publication. The sample's clone listing holds 120,000 to 150,000 distinct CDR3 sequences. 0.25% to 0.3% of the sample lies in the top ten.

The sample consisted of naive CXCR3+ CD8+ T cells from blood. What this sample's cell subset or site label stands for: CD45RO-CCR7+CD27+CD95- naive CD8+ T cells expressing CXCR3 (TNR3+). This TCR was sampled from a human donor in good health. Some clones in this sample may be carry-over from other donors' samples.

The CDR3 protein is CSASQGTSNQPQHF. The rearranged chain carries TRBV20-1 and TRBJ1-5; absent DNA, TCRdb's TRBD1 call cannot be checked. CDR1 DFQATT and CDR2 SNEGSKA are derived from the germline V gene (reference sequence). The CDR3 has 14 amino acids, counting the end cysteine and phenylalanine. DNA is not on record.